This T cell receptor beta chain is drawn from a study of cytomegalovirus exposure and HLA in healthy donors. Study summary: Unique TCRs from HLA-typed donors, 65 million to 85 million of them, were held in an early data release.

Concerning this clone itself: Antigen: not known.

With V trimmed by 4 bases and J by 3 bases, 1 base remained unmatched. The CDR3 has 14 residues. CDR1 and CDR2 from the germline V gene are SEHNR and FQNEAQ (reference sequence). The primer mix had 60 Vbeta and 13 Jbeta primers. Profiling relied on immunoSEQ multiplex PCR, and the TCRdb table lists in-frame clones only, not all of them. The data contain about 140,000 clones, 75% to 80% of them singletons. Findings and limits, study-wide: Many donors shared some public TCRs, even though most TCR sequences were rare. In an earlier analysis, productive rearrangement rates for most beta V segments clustered near 87% or 30%. V- and J-gene trimming of TCR beta was linked (in a later analysis) to a missense DCLRE1C variant.

This receptor was obtained from a female donor in good health and CMV-seronegative. The sample was PBMCs. The chain has TRBV7-9 and TRBJ1-1; 11 positions match TRBD1. CDR3 nucleotides: TGTGCCAGCAGCTGGGGACAGGGGGACACTGAAGCTTTCTTT. It specifies CASSWGQGDTEAFF.